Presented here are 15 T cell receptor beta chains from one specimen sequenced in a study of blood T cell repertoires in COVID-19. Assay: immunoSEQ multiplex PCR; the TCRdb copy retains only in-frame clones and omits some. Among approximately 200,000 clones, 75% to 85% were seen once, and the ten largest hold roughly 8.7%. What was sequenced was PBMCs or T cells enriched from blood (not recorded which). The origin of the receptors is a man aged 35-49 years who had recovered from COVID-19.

The CDR3 DNA sequence: TGTGCCAGCAGCTTTTTGGCGGGGAACAATCATGGGTTCTTC. Encoded protein: CASSFLAGNNHGFF. The rearrangement uses TRBV5-8 and TRBJ2-1; D possibly corresponds to TRBD2 (6 bases). This CDR3 contains 14 residues. From germline, CDR1 is SGHTS and CDR2 YDEGEE. V lost 2 bases to trimming and J lost 15 bases, with 21 bases between them.

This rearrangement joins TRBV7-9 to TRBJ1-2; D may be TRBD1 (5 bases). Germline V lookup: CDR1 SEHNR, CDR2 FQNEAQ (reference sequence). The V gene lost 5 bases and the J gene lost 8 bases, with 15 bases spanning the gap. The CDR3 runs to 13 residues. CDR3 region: CASSLMTGEGYTF. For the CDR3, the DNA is TGTGCCAGCAGCCTTATGACGGGGGAAGGCTACACCTTC.

The CDR3 region is CAWVHRGRSEKLFF. The CDR3 coding sequence is TGTGCCTGGGTCCACAGGGGGCGAAGTGAAAAACTGTTTTTT. V is TRBV30 and J is TRBJ1-4; TRBD1 aligns across 9 bases. CDR3 size: 14 residues. The junction had 8 bases not matched to a gene; V was cut back by 5 bases and J by 7 bases. Germline CDR1 is GTSNPN and CDR2 is SVGIG (reference sequence).

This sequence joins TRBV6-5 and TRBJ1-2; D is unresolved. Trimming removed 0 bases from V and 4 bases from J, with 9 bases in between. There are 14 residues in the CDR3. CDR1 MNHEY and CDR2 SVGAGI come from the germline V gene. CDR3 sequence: CASSYSMAGYGYTF. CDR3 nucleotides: TGTGCCAGCAGTTACTCGATGGCAGGCTATGGCTACACCTTC.

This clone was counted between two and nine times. CDR3 amino acids: CASSFTPGQPIYNEQFF. In DNA, the CDR3 is TGTGCCAGCAGCTTTACCCCGGGACAGCCGATCTACAATGAGCAGTTCTTC. The chain employs TRBV11-2 and TRBJ2-1, with TRBD1 matching 7 bases. CDR1 SGHAT and CDR2 FQNNGV come from the germline V gene. CDR3 length: 17 amino acids. V lost 3 bases, J lost 3 bases, and 11 bases stayed unmatched. The whole variable domain, filled in from reference TRBV11-2 and TRBJ2-1, reads EAGVAQSPRYKIIEKRQSVAFWCNPISGHATLYWYQQILGQGPKLLIQFQNNGVVDDSQLPKDRFSAERLKGVDSTLKIQPAKLEDSAVYLCASSFTPGQPIYNEQFFGPGTRLTVL.

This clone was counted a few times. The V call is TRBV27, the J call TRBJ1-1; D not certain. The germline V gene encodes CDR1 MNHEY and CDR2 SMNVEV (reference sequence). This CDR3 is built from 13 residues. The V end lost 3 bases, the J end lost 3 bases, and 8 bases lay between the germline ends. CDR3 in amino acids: CASSFDMYTEAFF. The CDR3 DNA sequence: TGTGCCAGCAGTTTCGACATGTACACTGAAGCTTTCTTT.

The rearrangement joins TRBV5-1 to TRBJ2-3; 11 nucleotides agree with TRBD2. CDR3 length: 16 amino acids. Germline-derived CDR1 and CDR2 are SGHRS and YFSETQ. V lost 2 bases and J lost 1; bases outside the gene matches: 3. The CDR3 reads CASSFGTSGRTDTQYF. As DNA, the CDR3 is TGCGCCAGCAGCTTCGGGACTAGCGGCCGCACAGATACGCAGTATTTT.

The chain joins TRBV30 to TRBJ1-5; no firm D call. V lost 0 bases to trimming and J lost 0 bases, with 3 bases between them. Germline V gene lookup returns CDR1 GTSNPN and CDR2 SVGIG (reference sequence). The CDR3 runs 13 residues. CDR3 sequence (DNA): TGTGCCTGGAGTGTCTTTAGCAATCAGCCCCAGCATTTT. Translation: CAWSVFSNQPQHF.

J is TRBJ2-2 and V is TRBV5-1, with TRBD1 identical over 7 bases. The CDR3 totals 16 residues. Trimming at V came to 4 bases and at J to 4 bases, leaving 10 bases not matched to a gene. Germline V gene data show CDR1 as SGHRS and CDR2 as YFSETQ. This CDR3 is CASSHNTGVGTGELFF. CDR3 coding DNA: TGCGCCAGCAGCCATAATACAGGGGTGGGCACCGGGGAGCTGTTTTTT. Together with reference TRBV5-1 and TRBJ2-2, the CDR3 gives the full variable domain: KAGVTQTPRYLIKTRGQQVTLSCSPISGHRSVSWYQQTPGQGLQFLFEYFSETQRNKGNFPGRFSGRQFSNSRSEMNVSTLELGDSALYLCASSHNTGVGTGELFFGEGSRLTVL.

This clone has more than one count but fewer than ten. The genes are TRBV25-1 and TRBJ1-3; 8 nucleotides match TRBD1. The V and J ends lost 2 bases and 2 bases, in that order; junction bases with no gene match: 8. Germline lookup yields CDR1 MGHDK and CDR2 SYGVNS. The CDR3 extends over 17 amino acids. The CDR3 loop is CASSEARGRSTGNTIYF. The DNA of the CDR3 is TGTGCCAGCAGTGAAGCCAGGGGGCGCAGTACTGGAAACACCATATATTTT.

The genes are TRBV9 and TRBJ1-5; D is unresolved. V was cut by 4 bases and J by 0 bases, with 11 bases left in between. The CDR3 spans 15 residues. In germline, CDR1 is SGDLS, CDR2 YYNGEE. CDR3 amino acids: CASSPDTYSNQPQHF. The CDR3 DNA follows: TGTGCCAGCAGCCCCGACACCTATAGCAATCAGCCCCAGCATTTT. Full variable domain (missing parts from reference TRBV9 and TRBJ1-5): DSGVTQTPKHLITATGQRVTLRCSPRSGDLSVYWYQQSLDQGLQFLIQYYNGEERAKGNILERFSAQQFPDLHSELNLSSLELGDSALYFCASSPDTYSNQPQHFGDGTRLSIL.

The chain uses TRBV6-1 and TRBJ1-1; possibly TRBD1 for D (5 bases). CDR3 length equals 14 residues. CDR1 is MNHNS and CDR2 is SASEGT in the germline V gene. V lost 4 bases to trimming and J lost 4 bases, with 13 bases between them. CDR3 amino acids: CASSVRDTGTEAFF. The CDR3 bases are TGTGCCAGCAGTGTCAGGGATACGGGCACTGAAGCTTTCTTT.

In DNA form, the CDR3 reads TGTGCCAGCAGCCCTAGCGGGGGAAGGACTGAAGCTTTCTTT. Translated: CASSPSGGRTEAFF. This chain connects TRBV11-2 to TRBJ1-1, with a tentative D call TRBD1 (5 bases). The V gene lost 5 bases and the J gene lost 5 bases, with 15 bases spanning the gap. Germline assignment: CDR1 SGHAT and CDR2 FQNNGV. This CDR3 spans 14 amino acids.

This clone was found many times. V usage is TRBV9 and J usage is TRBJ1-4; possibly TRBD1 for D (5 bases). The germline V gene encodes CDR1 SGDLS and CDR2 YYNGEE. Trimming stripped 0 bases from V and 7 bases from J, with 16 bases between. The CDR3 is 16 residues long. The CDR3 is CASSVGLGQGGEKLFF. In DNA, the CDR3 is TGTGCCAGCAGCGTAGGTTTAGGGCAGGGAGGTGAAAAACTGTTTTTT.

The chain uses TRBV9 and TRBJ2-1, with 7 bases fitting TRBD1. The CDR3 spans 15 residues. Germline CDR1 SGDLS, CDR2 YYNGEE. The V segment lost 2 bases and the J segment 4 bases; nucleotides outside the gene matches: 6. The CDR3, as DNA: TGTGCCAGCAGCGTGGATCCGGGACAGTACAATGAGCAGTTCTTC. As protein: CASSVDPGQYNEQFF.